This T cell receptor (beta chain) was identified during a study of cytomegalovirus exposure and HLA in healthy donors. Researchers ran the PCR with 60 Vbeta and 13 Jbeta primers. Under the authors' procedure: As a later analysis found, there were tens of millions of unique TCR beta chains, of which 8.5 million to 14 million were shared. Produced via immunoSEQ multiplex PCR; TCRdb's table is partial and in-frame only. V and J calls and clone size are as listed in that table; D and trimming were resolved from the DNA. The sample lists 180,000 or so clones; roughly 80% were seen once. The V end lost 6 bases, the J end lost 3 bases, and 18 bases lay between the germline ends. The CDR3 covers 15 residues. CDR1 is SEHNR, CDR2 FQNEAQ, per germline (reference sequence).

The V gene is TRBV7-9, the J gene TRBJ2-7; possibly TRBD2 for D (7 bases). This sequence originates from a female donor in good health and CMV-seronegative. The specimen sequenced was PBMCs. In DNA form, the CDR3 reads TGTGCCAGCAGACAAGGGGGGGACTACCTCTACGAGCAGTACTTC. Translated, it gives CASRQGGDYLYEQYF.